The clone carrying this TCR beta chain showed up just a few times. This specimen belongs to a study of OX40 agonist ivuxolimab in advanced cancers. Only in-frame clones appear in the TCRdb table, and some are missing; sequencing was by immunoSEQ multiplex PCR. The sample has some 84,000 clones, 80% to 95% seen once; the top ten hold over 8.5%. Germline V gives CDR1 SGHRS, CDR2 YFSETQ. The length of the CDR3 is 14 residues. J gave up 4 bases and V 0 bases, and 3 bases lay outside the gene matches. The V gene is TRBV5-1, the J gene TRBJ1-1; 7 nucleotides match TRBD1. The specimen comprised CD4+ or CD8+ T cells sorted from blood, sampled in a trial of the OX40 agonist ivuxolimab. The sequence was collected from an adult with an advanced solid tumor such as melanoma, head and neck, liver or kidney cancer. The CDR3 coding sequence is TGCGCCAGCAGCTTGGCACAGGGGTTCACTGAAGCTTTCTTT. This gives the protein CASSLAQGFTEAFF.